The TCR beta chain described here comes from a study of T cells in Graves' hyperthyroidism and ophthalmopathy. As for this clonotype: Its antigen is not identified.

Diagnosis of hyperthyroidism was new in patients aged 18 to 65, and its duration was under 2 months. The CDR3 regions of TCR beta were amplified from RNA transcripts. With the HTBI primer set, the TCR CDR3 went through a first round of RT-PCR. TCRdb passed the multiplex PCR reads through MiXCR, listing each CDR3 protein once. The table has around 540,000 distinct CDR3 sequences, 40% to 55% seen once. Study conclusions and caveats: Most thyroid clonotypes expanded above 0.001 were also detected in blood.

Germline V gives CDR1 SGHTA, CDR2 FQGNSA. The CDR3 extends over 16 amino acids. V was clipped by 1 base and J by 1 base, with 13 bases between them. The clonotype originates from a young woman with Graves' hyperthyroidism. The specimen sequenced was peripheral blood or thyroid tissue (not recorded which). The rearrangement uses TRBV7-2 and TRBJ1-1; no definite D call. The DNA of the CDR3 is TGTGCCAGCAGCTTAGAGGCGCGGGTGGAGAACACTGAAGCTTTCTTT. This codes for CASSLEARVENTEAFF.